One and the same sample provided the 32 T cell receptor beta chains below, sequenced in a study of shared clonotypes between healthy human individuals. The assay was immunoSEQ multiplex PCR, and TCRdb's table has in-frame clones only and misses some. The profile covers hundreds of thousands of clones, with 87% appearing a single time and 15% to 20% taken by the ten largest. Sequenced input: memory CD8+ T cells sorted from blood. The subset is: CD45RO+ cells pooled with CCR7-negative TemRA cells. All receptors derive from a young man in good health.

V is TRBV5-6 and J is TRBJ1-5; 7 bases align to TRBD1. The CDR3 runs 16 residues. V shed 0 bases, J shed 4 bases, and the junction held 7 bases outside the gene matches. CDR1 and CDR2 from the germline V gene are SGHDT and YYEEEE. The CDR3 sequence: CASSLDPGTDNQPQHF. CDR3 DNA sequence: TGTGCCAGCAGCTTGGACCCCGGGACAGATAATCAGCCCCAGCATTTT.

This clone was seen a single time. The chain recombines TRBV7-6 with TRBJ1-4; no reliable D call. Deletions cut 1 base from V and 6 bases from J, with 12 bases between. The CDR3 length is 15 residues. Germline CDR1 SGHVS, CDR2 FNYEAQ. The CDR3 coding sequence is TGTGCCAGCAGCTTAGAGAGACAAGTGGATGAAAAACTGTTTTTT. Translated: CASSLERQVDEKLFF. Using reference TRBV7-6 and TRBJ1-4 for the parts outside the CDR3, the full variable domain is GAGVSQSPRYKVTKRGQDVALRCDPISGHVSLYWYRQALGQGPEFLTYFNYEAQQDKSGLPNDRFSAERPEGSISTLTIQRTEQRDSAMYRCASSLERQVDEKLFFGSGTQLSVL.

The CDR3 loop is CASSLSTGPEAFF. In DNA, the CDR3 is TGTGCCAGCAGCTTATCTACAGGGCCTGAAGCTTTCTTT. The chain links TRBV7-9 to TRBJ1-1; TRBD1 is a possible D gene (6 bases). V was trimmed by 2 bases and J by 6 bases, leaving 10 bases between them. Per germline, CDR1 SEHNR and CDR2 FQNEAQ (reference sequence). The CDR3 has 13 residues.

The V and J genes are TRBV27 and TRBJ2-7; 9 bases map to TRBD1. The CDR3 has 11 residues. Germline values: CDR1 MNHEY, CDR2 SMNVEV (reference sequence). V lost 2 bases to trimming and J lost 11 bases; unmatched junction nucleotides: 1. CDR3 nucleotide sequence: TGTGCCAGCAGTTTAGGGGACAGGGAGTACTTC. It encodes CASSLGDREYF.

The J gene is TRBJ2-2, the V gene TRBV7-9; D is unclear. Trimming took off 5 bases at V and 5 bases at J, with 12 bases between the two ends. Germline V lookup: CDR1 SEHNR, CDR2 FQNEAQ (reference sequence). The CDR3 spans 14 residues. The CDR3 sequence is CASSPRQSTGELFF. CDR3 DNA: TGTGCCAGCAGCCCGCGGCAGTCAACCGGGGAGCTGTTTTTT.

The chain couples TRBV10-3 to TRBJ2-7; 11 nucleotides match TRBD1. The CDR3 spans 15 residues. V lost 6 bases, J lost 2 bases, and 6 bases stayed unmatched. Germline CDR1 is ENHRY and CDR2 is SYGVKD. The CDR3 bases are TGTGCCATCAGGCCGGACAGGGGGCGAACCTACGAGCAGTACTTC. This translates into CAIRPDRGRTYEQYF.

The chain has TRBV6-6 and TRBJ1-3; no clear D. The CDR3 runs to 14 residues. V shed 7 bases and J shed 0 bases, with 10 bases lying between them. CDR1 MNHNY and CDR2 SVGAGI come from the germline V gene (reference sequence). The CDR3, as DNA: TGTGCCAGCACTCCGGGCCCCTCTGGAAACACCATATATTTT. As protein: CASTPGPSGNTIYF.

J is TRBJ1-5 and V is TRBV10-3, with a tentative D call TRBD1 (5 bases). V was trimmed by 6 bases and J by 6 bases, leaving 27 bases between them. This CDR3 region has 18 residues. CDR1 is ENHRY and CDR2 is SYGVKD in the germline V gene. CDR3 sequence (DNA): TGTGCCATCAGCCCACTCTTACTCATCCAGGGAGGAGGTCAGCCCCAGCATTTT. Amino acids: CAISPLLLIQGGGQPQHF.

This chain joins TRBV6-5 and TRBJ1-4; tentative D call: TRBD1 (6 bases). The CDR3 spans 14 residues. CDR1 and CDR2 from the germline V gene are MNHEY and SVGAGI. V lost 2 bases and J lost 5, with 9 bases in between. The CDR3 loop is CASSYGQGNEKLFF. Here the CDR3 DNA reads TGTGCCAGCAGTTACGGGCAGGGGAATGAAAAACTGTTTTTT.

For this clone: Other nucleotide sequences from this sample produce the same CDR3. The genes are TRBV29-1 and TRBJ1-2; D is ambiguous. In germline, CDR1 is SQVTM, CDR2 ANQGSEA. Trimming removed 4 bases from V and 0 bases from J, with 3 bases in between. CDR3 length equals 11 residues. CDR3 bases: TGCAGCGTTGTGACTAACTATGGCTACACCTTC. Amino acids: CSVVTNYGYTF.

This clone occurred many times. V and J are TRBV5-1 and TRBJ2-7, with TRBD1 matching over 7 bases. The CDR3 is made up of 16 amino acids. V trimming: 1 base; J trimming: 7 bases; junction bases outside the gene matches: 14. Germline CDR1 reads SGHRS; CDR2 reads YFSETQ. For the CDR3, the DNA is TGCGCCAGCAGCTTGTGGGGCCCTACAGGGGACGGAGAGCAGTACTTC. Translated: CASSLWGPTGDGEQYF.

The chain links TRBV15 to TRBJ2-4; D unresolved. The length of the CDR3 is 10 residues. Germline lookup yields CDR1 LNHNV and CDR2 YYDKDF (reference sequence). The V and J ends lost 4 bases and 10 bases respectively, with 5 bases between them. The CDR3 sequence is CATSKWIQYF. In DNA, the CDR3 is TGTGCCACCAGCAAATGGATTCAGTACTTC.

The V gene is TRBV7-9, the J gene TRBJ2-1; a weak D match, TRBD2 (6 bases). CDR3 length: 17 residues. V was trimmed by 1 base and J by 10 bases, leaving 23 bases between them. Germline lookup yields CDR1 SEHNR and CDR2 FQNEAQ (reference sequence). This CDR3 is CASSLVRGVRGWGEQFF. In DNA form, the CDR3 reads TGTGCCAGCAGCTTAGTCCGCGGGGTAAGGGGATGGGGAGAGCAGTTCTTC.

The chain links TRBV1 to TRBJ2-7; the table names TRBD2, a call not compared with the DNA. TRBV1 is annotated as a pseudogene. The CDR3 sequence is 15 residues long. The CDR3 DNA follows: TGCACCAGCAGCCAAGGCCGGGACTACTCCTACGAGCAGTACTTC. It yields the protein CTSSQGRDYSYEQYF.

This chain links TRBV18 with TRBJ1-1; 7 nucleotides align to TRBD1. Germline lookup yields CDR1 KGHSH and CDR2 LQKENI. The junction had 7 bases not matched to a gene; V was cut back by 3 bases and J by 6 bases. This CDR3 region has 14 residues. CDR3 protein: CASSPQGEPPEAFF. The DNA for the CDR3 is TGTGCCAGCTCACCCCAGGGGGAACCCCCTGAAGCTTTCTTT.

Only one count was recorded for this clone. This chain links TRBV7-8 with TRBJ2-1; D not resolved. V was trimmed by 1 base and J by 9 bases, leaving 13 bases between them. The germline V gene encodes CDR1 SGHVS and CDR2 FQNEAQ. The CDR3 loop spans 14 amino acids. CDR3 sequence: CASSLELEGSEQFF. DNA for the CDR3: TGTGCCAGCAGCTTAGAACTCGAAGGTAGTGAGCAGTTCTTC.

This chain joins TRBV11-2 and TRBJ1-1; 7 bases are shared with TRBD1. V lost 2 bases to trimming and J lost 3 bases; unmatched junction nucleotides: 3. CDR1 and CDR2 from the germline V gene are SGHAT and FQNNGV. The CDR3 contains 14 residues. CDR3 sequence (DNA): TGTGCCAGCAGCTTAACACAGGGGTACACTGAAGCTTTCTTT. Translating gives CASSLTQGYTEAFF.

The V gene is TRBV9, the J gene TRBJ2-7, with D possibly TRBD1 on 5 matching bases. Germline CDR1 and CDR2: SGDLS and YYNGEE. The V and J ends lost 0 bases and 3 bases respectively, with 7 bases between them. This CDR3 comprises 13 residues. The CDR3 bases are TGTGCCAGCAGCGTAGGGACAAACTACGAGCAGTACTTC. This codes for CASSVGTNYEQYF.

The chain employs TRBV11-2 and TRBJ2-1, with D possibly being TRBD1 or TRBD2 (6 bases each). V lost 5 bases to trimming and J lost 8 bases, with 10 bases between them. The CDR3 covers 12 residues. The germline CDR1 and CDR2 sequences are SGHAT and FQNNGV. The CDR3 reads CASSPGGDEQFF. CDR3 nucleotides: TGTGCCAGCAGCCCCGGGGGCGATGAGCAGTTCTTC. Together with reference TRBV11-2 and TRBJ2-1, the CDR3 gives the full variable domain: EAGVAQSPRYKIIEKRQSVAFWCNPISGHATLYWYQQILGQGPKLLIQFQNNGVVDDSQLPKDRFSAERLKGVDSTLKIQPAKLEDSAVYLCASSPGGDEQFFGPGTRLTVL.

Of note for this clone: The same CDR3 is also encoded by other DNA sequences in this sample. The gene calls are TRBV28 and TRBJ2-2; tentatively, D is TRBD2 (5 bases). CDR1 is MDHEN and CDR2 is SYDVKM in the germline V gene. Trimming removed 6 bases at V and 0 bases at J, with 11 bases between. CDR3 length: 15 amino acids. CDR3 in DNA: TGTGCCAGCAGGCCCACAGCGGCGAACACCGGGGAGCTGTTTTTT. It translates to CASRPTAANTGELFF.

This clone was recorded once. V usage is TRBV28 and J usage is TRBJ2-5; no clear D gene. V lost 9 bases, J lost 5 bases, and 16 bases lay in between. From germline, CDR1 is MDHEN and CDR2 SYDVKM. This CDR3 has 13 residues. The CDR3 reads CASTPTAWETQYF. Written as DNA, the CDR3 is TGTGCCAGTACCCCAACCGCCTGGGAGACCCAGTACTTC.

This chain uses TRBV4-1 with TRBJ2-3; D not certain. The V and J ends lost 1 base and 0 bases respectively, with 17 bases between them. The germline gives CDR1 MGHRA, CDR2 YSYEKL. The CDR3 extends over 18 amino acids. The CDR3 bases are TGCGCCAGCAGCCAAGTCCTCGGAATATCCTATAGCACAGATACGCAGTATTTT. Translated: CASSQVLGISYSTDTQYF.

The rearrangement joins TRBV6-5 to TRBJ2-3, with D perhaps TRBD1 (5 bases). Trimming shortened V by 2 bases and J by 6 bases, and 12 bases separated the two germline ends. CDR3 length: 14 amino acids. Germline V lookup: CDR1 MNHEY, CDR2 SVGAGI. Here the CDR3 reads CASSYGAGIDTQYF. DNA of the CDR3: TGTGCCAGCAGTTACGGGGCAGGGATTGATACGCAGTATTTT.

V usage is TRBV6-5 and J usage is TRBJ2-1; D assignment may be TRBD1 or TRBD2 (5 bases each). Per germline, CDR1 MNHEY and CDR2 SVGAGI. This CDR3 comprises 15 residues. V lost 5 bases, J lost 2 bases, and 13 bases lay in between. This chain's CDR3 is CASSHLGAPYNEQFF. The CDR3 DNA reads TGTGCCAGCAGTCACCTCGGGGCCCCCTACAATGAGCAGTTCTTC.

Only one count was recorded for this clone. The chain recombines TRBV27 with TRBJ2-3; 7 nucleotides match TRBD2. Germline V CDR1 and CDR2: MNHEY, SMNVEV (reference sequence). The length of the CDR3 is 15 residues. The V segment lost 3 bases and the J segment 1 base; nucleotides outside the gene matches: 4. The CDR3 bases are TGTGCCAGCAGTTTTGGTCTAGCGGGCACAGATACGCAGTATTTT. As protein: CASSFGLAGTDTQYF.

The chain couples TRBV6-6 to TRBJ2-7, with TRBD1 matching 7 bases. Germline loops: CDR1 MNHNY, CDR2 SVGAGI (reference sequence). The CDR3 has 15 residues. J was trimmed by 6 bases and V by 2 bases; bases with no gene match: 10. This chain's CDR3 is CASSYSQGVVVEQYF. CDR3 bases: TGTGCCAGCAGTTACAGTCAGGGGGTCGTCGTCGAGCAGTACTTC.

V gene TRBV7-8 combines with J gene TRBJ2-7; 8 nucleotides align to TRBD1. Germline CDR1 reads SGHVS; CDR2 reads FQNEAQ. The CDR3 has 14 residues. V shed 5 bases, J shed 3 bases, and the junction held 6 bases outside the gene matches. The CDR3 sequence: CASSGGTGGYEQYF. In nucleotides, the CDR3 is TGTGCCAGCAGCGGCGGGACAGGAGGCTACGAGCAGTACTTC.

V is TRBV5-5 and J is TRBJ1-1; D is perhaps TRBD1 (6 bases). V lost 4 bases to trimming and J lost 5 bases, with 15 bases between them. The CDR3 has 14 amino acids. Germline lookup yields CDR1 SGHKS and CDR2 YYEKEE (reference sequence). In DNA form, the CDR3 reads TGTGCCAGCAGCAATTGGGGGCTTCGAACTGAAGCTTTCTTT. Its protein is CASSNWGLRTEAFF.

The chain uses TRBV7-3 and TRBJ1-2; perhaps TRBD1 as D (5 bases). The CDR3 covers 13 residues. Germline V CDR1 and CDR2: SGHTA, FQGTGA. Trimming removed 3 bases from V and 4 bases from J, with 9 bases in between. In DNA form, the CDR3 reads TGTGCCAGCAGCTTCTTGGGGGGCTATGGCTACACCTTC. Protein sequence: CASSFLGGYGYTF. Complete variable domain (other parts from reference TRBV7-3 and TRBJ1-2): GAGVSQTPSNKVTEKGKYVELRCDPISGHTALYWYRQSLGQGPEFLIYFQGTGAADDSGLPNDRFFAVRPEGSVSTLKIQRTERGDSAVYLCASSFLGGYGYTFGSGTRLTVV.

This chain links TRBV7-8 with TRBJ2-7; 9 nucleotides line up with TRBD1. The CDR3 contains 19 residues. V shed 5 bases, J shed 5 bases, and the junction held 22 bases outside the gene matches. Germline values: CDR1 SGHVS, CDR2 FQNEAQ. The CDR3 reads CASSPVGQGPLRAIHEQYF. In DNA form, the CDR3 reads TGTGCCAGCAGCCCAGTGGGACAGGGACCTCTCCGGGCTATCCACGAGCAGTACTTC.

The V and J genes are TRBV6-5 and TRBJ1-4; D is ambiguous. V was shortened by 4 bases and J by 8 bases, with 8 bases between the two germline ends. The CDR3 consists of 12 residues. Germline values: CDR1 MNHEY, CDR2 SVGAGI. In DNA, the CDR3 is TGTGCCAGCAGTTCGAGTGGGGAAAAACTGTTTTTT. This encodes CASSSSGEKLFF.

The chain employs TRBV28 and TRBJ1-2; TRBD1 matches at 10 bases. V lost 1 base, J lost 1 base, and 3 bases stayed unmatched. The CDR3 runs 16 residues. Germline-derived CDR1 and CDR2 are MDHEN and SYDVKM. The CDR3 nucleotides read TGTGCCAGCAGTTTATCCGGGACAGGGGTTAACTATGGCTACACCTTC. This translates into CASSLSGTGVNYGYTF.